These 5 T cell receptor beta chains share one sample of origin, sequenced in a study of PD-1 blockade in classical Hodgkin lymphoma (dated by TCRdb to about 2020). Receptor libraries were prepared by the immunoSEQ multiplex PCR assay. Entries here come from immuneACCESS through TCRdb and include only in-frame sequences with V and J called. Some clones fail to appear in such tables; in the studies checked, an unresolved V gene covers under half of the shortfall, and the cause of the remainder is unknown. In all, the sample holds about 54,000 clones, and approximately 90% of those were seen once. The ten largest clones represent more than 9% of the sample. The time point tag for this specimen amounts to: cycle 2 day 1 (C2D1) of nivolumab. Every trial patient had relapsed after autologous stem cell transplantation, and cohorts A, B and C differed in prior brentuximab vedotin exposure. This specimen was peripheral blood mononuclear cells (PBMCs), taken before the second cycle of nivolumab. All receptors derive from a human donor with classical Hodgkin lymphoma.

The chain carries TRBV18 and TRBJ2-7; 8 bases map to TRBD1. Germline V gene data show CDR1 as KGHSH and CDR2 as LQKENI. This CDR3 is built from 15 residues. V lost 1 base, J lost 6 bases, and 8 bases stayed unmatched. CDR3 DNA sequence: TGTGCCAGCTCACCACAGCCGGACAGGGTGCGCGAGCAGTACTTC. This translates into CASSPQPDRVREQYF.

The chain recombines TRBV9 with TRBJ2-3; a possible D gene is TRBD1 (6 bases). V was trimmed by 3 bases and J by 6 bases, leaving 8 bases between them. The CDR3 extends over 12 amino acids. CDR1 is SGDLS, CDR2 YYNGEE, per germline. The CDR3 sequence is CASSDRVDTQYF. The CDR3, as DNA: TGTGCCAGCAGCGACAGGGTGGATACGCAGTATTTT.

The chain joins TRBV6-1 to TRBJ1-1; D is uncertain. Germline CDR1 is MNHNS and CDR2 is SASEGT. V shed 10 bases and J shed 4 bases, with 13 bases lying between them. The CDR3 runs 12 residues. This CDR3 is CATRLTVTEAFF. The CDR3 nucleotides read TGTGCCACTCGATTGACGGTCACTGAAGCTTTCTTT.

Points on this clone: At one boundary the junction diverges from the germline segment, which might be a read error. V gene TRBV7-9 combines with J gene TRBJ2-7; 8 nucleotides match TRBD2. The CDR3 spans 13 residues. Germline V CDR1 and CDR2: SEHNR, FQNEAQ (reference sequence). The CDR3: CASSLIGAGEPYF. Written as DNA, the CDR3 is TGTGCCAGCAGCTTAATCGGAGCGGGGGAGCCGTACTTC.

With respect to this clone: One end of the junction does not line up with germline, which may come from a read error. V usage is TRBV6-1 and J usage is TRBJ1-2; tentative D call: TRBD1 (5 bases). The germline V gene has CDR1 MNHNS and CDR2 SASEGT. The CDR3 loop spans 11 amino acids. The CDR3 nucleotides are TGTGCCAGCAGTGAACTTTGGCAGGGTAGATTC. Translating it yields CASSELWQGRF.